This entry is about one T cell receptor (beta chain). Its target is not known. Sequenced by immunoSEQ multiplex PCR; TCRdb stores in-frame clones only, minus some. This sample has some 120,000 clones, with 85% to 90% found just once. This record belongs to a study of radiation and T cells in renal cell carcinoma. The study's findings and limits: From baseline, blood top tumor clonotypes peaked at 2 weeks post-radiation. No pretreatment tumor biopsies were available for baseline clonotypes.

Time point in this sample: blood 2 weeks post-SBRT. Treatment described: 15 Gy SBRT to primary tumor, nephrectomy 4 weeks later. The sample here was blood, taken from a patient whose treatment included radiotherapy and nephrectomy. This sequence originates from a woman in her 70s with renal cell carcinoma.

CDR3: CASSQVRGSSEKLFF. CDR3 coding DNA: TGTGCCAGCAGCCAAGTGCGGGGGTCTAGTGAAAAACTGTTTTTT. The chain combines TRBV14 with TRBJ1-4; TRBD1 might be the D (5 bases). The CDR3 sequence is 15 residues long. The germline V and J ends were trimmed by 1 base and 7 bases, with 13 bases remaining between them. CDR1 SGHDN and CDR2 FVKESK come from the germline V gene.